The 24 T cell receptor beta chains below were found in one sample sequenced in a study of CD4 T cells in relation to SARS-CoV-2 and coronaviruses. The unexposed donors gave CD4+ T cells in about 2010-2019, prior to COVID-19. After 10 to 11 days of culture, CD4+ T cells were isolated. Their antigen targets remain unknown. Clones were read by immunoSEQ multiplex PCR, and TCRdb kept only the in-frame ones, dropping some. The sample yields 20,000 to 25,000 clones, under 70% seen once. Sequenced input: CD4+ T cells from PBMCs, cultured in vitro. Receptor source: a human donor in good health.

The chain has TRBV5-1 and TRBJ1-2; 9 positions agree with TRBD1. Germline V CDR1 and CDR2: SGHRS, YFSETQ. The CDR3 totals 13 residues. The J segment lost 7 bases and the V segment lost 4 bases, leaving 5 bases of the junction unmatched. The CDR3 spells CASSEGQGTGYTF. The CDR3 nucleotides are TGCGCCAGCAGCGAAGGACAGGGGACTGGCTACACCTTC.

V gene TRBV5-1 combines with J gene TRBJ2-7; D unresolved. Germline lookup yields CDR1 SGHRS and CDR2 YFSETQ. This CDR3 is 11 amino acids long. The ends were cut back, 0 bases at V and 6 bases at J, with 4 bases in the middle. The CDR3 reads CASSLDGEQYF. CDR3 nucleotides: TGCGCCAGCAGCTTGGACGGCGAGCAGTACTTC.

The chain joins TRBV7-9 to TRBJ2-3; TRBD2 aligns across 12 bases. Per the germline V gene, CDR1 is SEHNR and CDR2 is FQNEAQ (reference sequence). The CDR3 covers 18 residues. J was trimmed by 4 bases and V by 4 bases; bases with no gene match: 12. CDR3 residues: CASSSESMLAGGSDTQYF. The CDR3 region has the DNA TGTGCCAGCAGCTCCGAATCGATGCTAGCGGGAGGGTCAGATACGCAGTATTTT.

The gene calls are TRBV5-1 and TRBJ2-5; 14 nucleotides line up with TRBD2. The CDR3 is made up of 17 amino acids. Germline-derived CDR1 and CDR2 are SGHRS and YFSETQ. The ends lost 4 bases at V and 5 bases at J; junction bases unmatched: 10. The CDR3 DNA follows: TGCGCCAGCAGCCTAAGACTAGCGGGGGGGATCGCGGAGACCCAGTACTTC. Its translation: CASSLRLAGGIAETQYF.

A few counts support this clone. This sequence joins TRBV3-1 (or the pseudogene TRBV3-2) and TRBJ1-6; maybe TRBD1 (5 bases). There are 15 residues in the CDR3. Trimming removed 4 bases from V and 9 bases from J, with 16 bases in between. Germline V CDR1 and CDR2: LGHDT, YNNKEL (reference sequence). As DNA, the CDR3 is TGTGCCAGCAGCCCTCACAGGACGATTGGTTCACCCCTCCACTTT. It codes for CASSPHRTIGSPLHF.

This chain links TRBV18 with TRBJ2-7; 10 bases match TRBD1. The germline gives CDR1 KGHSH, CDR2 LQKENI. Trimming removed 3 bases from V and 5 bases from J; junction bases left unmatched: 13. The CDR3 has 17 residues. As DNA, the CDR3 is TGTGCCAGCTCACCCTCGCGACCGGGACAGGGGCTCGACGAGCAGTACTTC. It encodes CASSPSRPGQGLDEQYF. The full variable domain, in which reference TRBV18 and TRBJ2-7 provide the parts outside the CDR3, is NAGVMQNPRHLVRRRGQEARLRCSPMKGHSHVYWYRQLPEEGLKFMVYLQKENIIDESGMPKERFSAEFPKEGPSILRIQQVVRGDSAAYFCASSPSRPGQGLDEQYFGPGTRLTVT.

The rearrangement joins TRBV5-6 to TRBJ1-2, with 9 bases identical to TRBD1. Germline V gene data show CDR1 as SGHDT and CDR2 as YYEEEE. This CDR3 spans 14 amino acids. Losses at the gene ends were 2 bases for V and 3 bases for J; bases not matched to a gene: 2. CDR3 nucleotide sequence: TGTGCCAGCAGCTTACAGGGGGCTGACTATGGCTACACCTTC. This encodes CASSLQGADYGYTF.

This clone was counted a few times. This sequence joins TRBV20-1 and TRBJ1-2; D ambiguous. V was cut by 3 bases and J by 4 bases, with 18 bases left in between. Germline V gene sequence: CDR1 DFQATT, CDR2 SNEGSKA (reference sequence). The CDR3 is 15 amino acids. Here the CDR3 DNA reads TGCAGTGCTAGTCCTCCCGGCCTAGCGGGCTATGGCTACACCTTC. Its protein is CSASPPGLAGYGYTF.

The chain joins TRBV4-1 to TRBJ1-2; 7 bases are shared with TRBD1. Trimming took 4 bases from V and 0 from J; bases not matched to a gene: 2. Germline CDR1 is MGHRA and CDR2 is YSYEKL. The CDR3 is made up of 14 amino acids. The CDR3 DNA sequence: TGCGCCAGCAGCCGGACAGGCGCTAACTATGGCTACACCTTC. This encodes CASSRTGANYGYTF.

This chain links TRBV29-1 with TRBJ1-1, with D perhaps matching TRBD1 (6 bases). Germline values: CDR1 SQVTM, CDR2 ANQGSEA. The CDR3 consists of 12 residues. The germline V and J ends were trimmed by 7 bases and 4 bases, with 13 bases remaining between them. CDR3 in amino acids: CSGGGPGTEAFF. The DNA of the CDR3 is TGCAGCGGCGGGGGGCCGGGCACTGAAGCTTTCTTT. Complete variable domain (other parts from reference TRBV29-1 and TRBJ1-1): SAVISQKPSRDICQRGTSLTIQCQVDSQVTMMFWYRQQPGQSLTLIATANQGSEATYESGFVIDKFPISRPNLTFSTLTVSNMSPEDSSIYLCSGGGPGTEAFFGQGTRLTVV.

The chain recombines TRBV6-5 with TRBJ2-5; D might be TRBD1 (7 bases). CDR1 and CDR2 from the germline V gene are MNHEY and SVGAGI. The CDR3 runs 15 residues. V lost 6 bases to trimming and J lost 4 bases, with 18 bases between them. The CDR3 DNA is TGTGCCAGCAGCTCCCTCAGGGGGGCAGGAGAGACCCAGTACTTC. Its protein is CASSSLRGAGETQYF.

The table lists this clone with a few counts. This chain links TRBV5-4 with TRBJ2-2; D may be TRBD1 (6 bases). V lost 1 base to trimming and J lost 4 bases, with 11 bases between them. The CDR3 runs 15 residues. Germline CDR1 SGHNT, CDR2 YYREEE (reference sequence). CDR3 amino acids: CASSLQGRSTGELFF. The DNA of the CDR3 is TGTGCCAGCAGCTTGCAGGGGCGTAGCACCGGGGAGCTGTTTTTT. Looking up the rest from reference TRBV5-4 and TRBJ2-2 gives the full variable domain: ETGVTQSPTHLIKTRGQQVTLRCSSQSGHNTVSWYQQALGQGPQFIFQYYREEENGRGNFPPRFSGLQFPNYSSELNVNALELDDSALYLCASSLQGRSTGELFFGEGSRLTVL.

The chain joins TRBV6-5 to TRBJ1-6; 11 bases are a match to TRBD1. Per germline, CDR1 MNHEY and CDR2 SVGAGI. V lost 4 bases, J lost 8 bases, and 4 bases stayed unmatched. This CDR3 contains 15 residues. The CDR3: CASSFTDRGHSPLHF. The CDR3 DNA reads as TGTGCCAGCAGTTTCACGGACAGGGGGCATTCACCCCTCCACTTT.

This clone was seen a few times. The V call is TRBV19, the J call TRBJ2-3, with 13 bases matching TRBD2. The CDR3 loop spans 15 amino acids. With 9 bases clipped from V and 8 bases from J, the junction kept 11 bases outside the gene matches. Germline values: CDR1 LNHDA, CDR2 SQIVND (reference sequence). The CDR3 nucleotides read TGTGCCAGCAGAGGACTAGCGGGAGCTCGCGGTACGCAGTATTTT. Translating it yields CASRGLAGARGTQYF.

The rearrangement links TRBV4-1 to TRBJ2-7; the D call may be TRBD1 or TRBD2 (5 bases each). In germline, CDR1 is MGHRA, CDR2 YSYEKL. This CDR3 contains 14 residues. The V and J ends lost 4 bases and 3 bases respectively, with 13 bases between them. The CDR3 spells CASSPEDNYYEQYF. The CDR3 DNA follows: TGCGCCAGCAGCCCGGAGGACAATTACTACGAGCAGTACTTC.

This chain connects TRBV4-3 to TRBJ1-1, with D possibly matching TRBD1 (6 bases). Germline-derived CDR1 and CDR2 are LGHNA and YSLEER. The CDR3 has 14 amino acids. Trimming left V 1 base short and J 5 bases short, with 11 bases between. The CDR3 region has the DNA TGCGCCAGCAGCCAAGTATCAGGACAGACTGAAGCTTTCTTT. It yields the protein CASSQVSGQTEAFF.

V is TRBV6-5 and J is TRBJ1-1, with D possibly being TRBD1 (5 bases). V dropped 6 bases and J dropped 4 bases, with 18 bases sitting between them. The CDR3 loop spans 15 amino acids. In germline, CDR1 is MNHEY, CDR2 SVGAGI. The CDR3 spells CASSTLRDVGTEAFF. In DNA, the CDR3 is TGTGCCAGCAGCACACTCAGGGACGTGGGCACTGAAGCTTTCTTT.

In its sample, this clone was seen once. This chain uses TRBV7-9 with TRBJ1-4, with D maybe TRBD1 (5 bases). V was cut by 1 base and J by 8 bases, with 17 bases left in between. The CDR3 has 16 residues. In germline, CDR1 is SEHNR, CDR2 FQNEAQ (reference sequence). CDR3 nucleotides: TGTGCCAGCAGCTTAGTGGTGACAGAGGTTCGGGAAAAACTGTTTTTT. Protein: CASSLVVTEVREKLFF. The whole variable domain, remainder taken from reference TRBV7-9 and TRBJ1-4, is DTGVSQNPRHKITKRGQNVTFRCDPISEHNRLYWYRQTLGQGPEFLTYFQNEAQLEKSRLLSDRFSAERPKGSFSTLEIQRTEQGDSAMYLCASSLVVTEVREKLFFGSGTQLSVL.

CDR3 sequence (DNA): TGTGCCTGGACAGGGGAGAGCTCGGGGGCCAACGTCCTGACTTTC. The encoded protein is CAWTGESSGANVLTF. The chain has TRBV30 and TRBJ2-6; a weak D match, TRBD1 (6 bases). CDR1 and CDR2 from the germline V gene are GTSNPN and SVGIG (reference sequence). Trimming removed 4 bases at V and 4 bases at J, with 14 bases between. This CDR3 comprises 15 residues.

This chain connects TRBV7-9 to TRBJ1-1; 8 positions match TRBD1. This CDR3 contains 15 residues. V gave up 5 bases and J gave up 0 bases; unmatched junction bases: 5. From germline, CDR1 is SEHNR and CDR2 FQNEAQ (reference sequence). CDR3 coding DNA: TGTGCCAGCAGCCTTGAGACAGGGGTGAACACTGAAGCTTTCTTT. This translates into CASSLETGVNTEAFF.

The V call is TRBV7-3, the J call TRBJ2-1, with TRBD2 matching over 10 bases. CDR3 length equals 15 residues. Germline V gene lookup returns CDR1 SGHTA and CDR2 FQGTGA. The junction had 4 bases not matched to a gene; V was cut back by 4 bases and J by 4 bases. CDR3 amino acids: CASSSQLAGYNEQFF. The DNA of the CDR3 is TGTGCCAGCAGCTCGCAACTAGCGGGATACAATGAGCAGTTCTTC.

This clone was recorded a few times. This chain joins TRBV2 and TRBJ2-7; the match to TRBD2 covers 8 bases. The V segment lost 7 bases and the J segment 0 bases; nucleotides outside the gene matches: 5. CDR3 length: 14 residues. Germline lookup yields CDR1 SNHLY and CDR2 FYNNEI. CDR3 in DNA: TGTGCCAGCACCCGCGGGACTAGCTCCTACGAGCAGTACTTC. Amino acids: CASTRGTSSYEQYF.

The chain uses TRBV28 and TRBJ2-7, with unresolved D. Germline V gene data show CDR1 as MDHEN and CDR2 as SYDVKM. The CDR3 is 12 residues long. Trimming pared 2 bases from V and 5 bases from J, leaving 7 bases between. This CDR3 is CASSLARDEQYF. The CDR3 DNA reads TGTGCCAGCAGTTTAGCTAGGGACGAGCAGTACTTC.

The rearrangement links TRBV6-6 to TRBJ2-2; the match to TRBD2 covers 8 bases. V shed 11 bases, J shed 3 bases, and the junction held 8 bases outside the gene matches. Germline values: CDR1 MNHNY, CDR2 SVGAGI (reference sequence). The CDR3 is made up of 14 amino acids. The CDR3 DNA follows: TGTGCCGGGGGAGCGGGAGCTCACACCGGGGAGCTGTTTTTT. It codes for CAGGAGAHTGELFF.